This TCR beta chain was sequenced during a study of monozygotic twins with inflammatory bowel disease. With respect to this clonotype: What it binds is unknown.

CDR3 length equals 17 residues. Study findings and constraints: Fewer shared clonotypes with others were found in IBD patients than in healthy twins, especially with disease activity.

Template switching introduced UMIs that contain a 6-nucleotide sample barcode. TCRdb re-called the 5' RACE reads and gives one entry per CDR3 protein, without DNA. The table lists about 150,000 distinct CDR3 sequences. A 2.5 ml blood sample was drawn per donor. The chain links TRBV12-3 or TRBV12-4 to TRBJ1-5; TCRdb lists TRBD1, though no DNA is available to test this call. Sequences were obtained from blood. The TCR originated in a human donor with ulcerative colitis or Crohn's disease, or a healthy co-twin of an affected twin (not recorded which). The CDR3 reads CASSSTSGTGWGQPQHF.